Presented here are 16 T cell receptor beta chains from one specimen sequenced in a study of cytomegalovirus exposure and HLA in healthy donors. 13 Jbeta primers and 60 Vbeta primers were used for the PCR. Here immunoSEQ multiplex PCR was the method, and the copy in TCRdb shows in-frame clones only, minus some. The sample holds 150,000 or so clones, roughly 82% seen once. The source material was PBMCs. The receptors come from a woman in her thirties in good health and CMV-seronegative.

The chain employs TRBV13 and TRBJ1-1, with D possibly being TRBD1 (6 bases). CDR1 and CDR2 (germline): PRHDT, FYEKMQ (reference sequence). CDR3 length: 15 amino acids. Trimming stripped 5 bases from V and 3 bases from J, with 16 bases between. The CDR3 is CASSGTGIWDTEAFF. The CDR3 nucleotides read TGTGCCAGCAGCGGCACAGGGATTTGGGACACTGAAGCTTTCTTT.

The rearrangement links TRBV28 to TRBJ1-1; the match to TRBD1 covers 7 bases. The CDR3 spans 17 residues. Germline V gives CDR1 MDHEN, CDR2 SYDVKM. With 1 base clipped from V and 0 bases from J, the junction kept 8 bases outside the gene matches. The CDR3, as DNA: TGTGCCAGCAGTTTATATGTTGGACAGGCTATGAACACTGAAGCTTTCTTT. This codes for CASSLYVGQAMNTEAFF.

CDR3 coding DNA: TGTGCCAGTAGTATTGGAGGGGACCCCCTAGGGACCATATATTTT. Its translation is CASSIGGDPLGTIYF. V is TRBV19 and J is TRBJ1-3; D perhaps matches TRBD1 (5 bases). V was cut by 3 bases and J by 10 bases, with 19 bases left in between. CDR3 length: 15 amino acids. Germline assignment: CDR1 LNHDA and CDR2 SQIVND (reference sequence).

The rearrangement links TRBV30 to TRBJ2-2; TRBD2 is a possible D gene (6 bases). The V gene lost 5 bases and the J gene lost 4 bases, with 17 bases spanning the gap. The V gene's germline CDR1 is GTSNPN and CDR2 SVGIG (reference sequence). The CDR3 has 15 amino acids. The CDR3 reads CAWVRDSSVTGELFF. DNA for the CDR3: TGTGCCTGGGTCCGGGACTCCTCCGTCACCGGGGAGCTGTTTTTT.

The gene calls are TRBV10-3 and TRBJ1-6; D uncertain. The length of the CDR3 is 15 residues. Germline CDR1 ENHRY, CDR2 SYGVKD. Trimming pared 2 bases from V and 6 bases from J, leaving 11 bases between. In DNA, the CDR3 is TGTGCCATCAGTGAGCAGTCTAGTTTTAATTCACCCCTCCACTTT. It specifies CAISEQSSFNSPLHF.

This clone appeared once. J is TRBJ2-1 and V is TRBV6-4; 8 nucleotides align to TRBD2. CDR3 size: 15 residues. Germline V lookup: CDR1 MRHNA, CDR2 SNTAGT. The V and J ends lost 6 bases and 0 bases, in that order; junction bases with no gene match: 4. CDR3 sequence: CASSPTSVSYNEQFF. CDR3 in DNA: TGTGCCAGCAGCCCGACTAGCGTCTCCTACAATGAGCAGTTCTTC.

The rearrangement links TRBV19 to TRBJ1-1; D might be TRBD1 (5 bases). Trimming took 3 bases from V and 1 from J, leaving 9 bases between them. The V gene's germline CDR1 is LNHDA and CDR2 SQIVND (reference sequence). The CDR3 runs 14 residues. The CDR3 here is CASSMQGGNTEAFF. DNA for the CDR3: TGTGCCAGTAGTATGCAGGGCGGGAACACTGAAGCTTTCTTT.

This clone was detected only a few times. The rearrangement links TRBV7-9 to TRBJ2-3; weak D call: TRBD2 (7 bases). V was cut by 6 bases and J by 1 base, with 17 bases left in between. There are 16 residues in the CDR3. Germline V gives CDR1 SEHNR, CDR2 FQNEAQ (reference sequence). The CDR3 DNA reads TGTGCCAGCAGGAACCAGAGGGGGGGAGGCACAGATACGCAGTATTTT. This codes for CASRNQRGGGTDTQYF.

This chain uses TRBV6-5 with TRBJ2-7; TRBD2 is a possible D gene (6 bases). The V end was cut by 8 bases, the J end by 4 bases, with 15 bases between. The CDR3 is 13 residues long. The germline V gene has CDR1 MNHEY and CDR2 SVGAGI. CDR3 nucleotides: TGTGCCAGCCGGTCGGGACTTGGTTACGAGCAGTACTTC. This sequence encodes CASRSGLGYEQYF.

The chain carries TRBV5-4 and TRBJ2-5; D unclear. The CDR3 runs 12 residues. The germline gives CDR1 SGHNT, CDR2 YYREEE (reference sequence). Deletions cut 2 bases from V and 4 bases from J, with 6 bases between. The CDR3 nucleotides read TGTGCCAGCAGCTTAACGGGAGAGACCCAGTACTTC. Translating gives CASSLTGETQYF.

This chain connects TRBV9 to TRBJ2-1, with 8 nucleotides matching TRBD2. V was clipped by 7 bases and J by 5 bases; unmatched bases: 11. The CDR3 totals 15 residues. The V gene's germline CDR1 is SGDLS and CDR2 YYNGEE. CDR3 sequence: CASSSGSRADNEQFF. The DNA for the CDR3 is TGTGCCAGCTCCAGCGGGAGCCGGGCCGACAATGAGCAGTTCTTC.

The chain carries TRBV14 and TRBJ1-2, with no clear D. The CDR3 loop spans 12 amino acids. Germline CDR1 SGHDN, CDR2 FVKESK. V gave up 2 bases and J gave up 2 bases, with 3 bases separating them. CDR3 DNA: TGTGCCAGCAGCCAACAGAACTATGGCTACACCTTC. This codes for CASSQQNYGYTF. Together with reference TRBV14 and TRBJ1-2, the CDR3 gives the full variable domain: EAGVTQFPSHSVIEKGQTVTLRCDPISGHDNLYWYRRVMGKEIKFLLHFVKESKQDESGMPNNRFLAERTGGTYSTLKVQPAELEDSGVYFCASSQQNYGYTFGSGTRLTVV.

In its sample, this clone was seen a few times. This chain uses TRBV4-1 with TRBJ2-5; 12 nucleotides match TRBD2. The CDR3 is made up of 17 amino acids. CDR1 and CDR2 (germline): MGHRA, YSYEKL. V was clipped by 0 bases and J by 5 bases; unmatched bases: 7. The CDR3 bases are TGCGCCAGCAGCCAAGATCGGCTAGCGGGGGGGCTCGAGACCCAGTACTTC. Amino acid sequence: CASSQDRLAGGLETQYF.

J is TRBJ2-1 and V is TRBV19; 7 nucleotides agree with TRBD2. The germline V gene encodes CDR1 LNHDA and CDR2 SQIVND (reference sequence). The CDR3 has 18 amino acids. Trimming took 3 bases from V and 0 from J; bases not matched to a gene: 11. The CDR3 DNA is TGTGCCAGTAGTATGGTAGGGGCGGGGGACGTCTCCTACAATGAGCAGTTCTTC. Translated: CASSMVGAGDVSYNEQFF.

The chain couples TRBV7-9 to TRBJ1-5; TRBD1 matches 7 bases. The germline gives CDR1 SEHNR, CDR2 FQNEAQ (reference sequence). The CDR3 consists of 15 residues. V dropped 1 base and J dropped 11; count of bases not matched to a gene: 11. This CDR3 reads CASSLDRGRVEAQHF. For the CDR3, the DNA is TGTGCCAGCAGCTTAGACAGGGGCCGCGTCGAGGCCCAGCATTTT.

The chain carries TRBV15 and TRBJ2-7; TRBD1 agrees at 7 bases. After removal of 1 base from V and 3 bases from J, the junction contained 6 bases not matched to a gene. The germline V gene has CDR1 LNHNV and CDR2 YYDKDF (reference sequence). This CDR3 has 15 residues. The CDR3 here is CATSRVLTGNYEQYF. The CDR3 DNA reads as TGTGCCACCAGCAGAGTCCTGACAGGGAACTACGAGCAGTACTTC.